One sample yielded the 29 T cell receptor beta chains listed below, sequenced in a study of cytomegalovirus exposure and HLA in healthy donors (TCRdb year 2017). Libraries came from the immunoSEQ multiplex PCR assay. For the multiplex PCR, a mixture combining 60 forward primers for TCR Vbeta segments and 13 reverse primers for TCR Jbeta segments was used. Imported from immuneACCESS, the table was reduced by TCRdb to in-frame sequences with V and J called. These copies leave out some clones; in studies compared against another copy, an unresolved V gene accounts for under half, and the cause of the remainder is not known. The sample table contains 85,000 to 100,000 clones; only one count was recorded for approximately 64% of them. The ten largest clones add up to 3.2% of the sample. Sequencing input: PBMCs. The receptors derive from a man aged 55 to 70 in good health and CMV-seronegative.

The rearrangement joins TRBV14 to TRBJ2-3, with D unresolved. The CDR3 covers 16 residues. Per the germline V gene, CDR1 is SGHDN and CDR2 is FVKESK. V shed 1 base and J shed 7 bases, with 18 bases lying between them. This CDR3 reads CASSQVASSRAYTQYF. The CDR3 DNA follows: TGTGCCAGCAGCCAAGTTGCTAGTAGCAGAGCCTATACGCAGTATTTT.

The chain employs TRBV5-1 and TRBJ1-1; D is perhaps TRBD1 (6 bases). The germline gives CDR1 SGHRS, CDR2 YFSETQ. The V gene lost 4 bases and the J gene lost 1 base, with 14 bases spanning the gap. The CDR3 sequence is 15 residues long. DNA for the CDR3: TGCGCCAGCAGCCCCTCACAGGGCCCGAACACTGAAGCTTTCTTT. Translation: CASSPSQGPNTEAFF.

The chain is built from TRBV6-5 and TRBJ2-1; the match to TRBD1 covers 8 bases. The CDR3 runs 14 residues. The germline V gene has CDR1 MNHEY and CDR2 SVGAGI. V was clipped by 6 bases and J by 4 bases; unmatched bases: 5. The CDR3 DNA sequence: TGTGCCAGCAGACAATACAGGGGGTACAATGAGCAGTTCTTC. Its translation: CASRQYRGYNEQFF.

The chain has TRBV5-4 and TRBJ2-1, with no clear D. Trimming left V 1 base short and J 10 bases short, with 9 bases between. The CDR3 is made up of 12 amino acids. From germline, CDR1 is SGHNT and CDR2 YYREEE (reference sequence). The CDR3 is CASSLSSEEQFF. As DNA, the CDR3 is TGTGCCAGCAGCTTGTCCTCTGAGGAGCAGTTCTTC. Filled out from reference TRBV5-4 and TRBJ2-1, the complete variable domain reads ETGVTQSPTHLIKTRGQQVTLRCSSQSGHNTVSWYQQALGQGPQFIFQYYREEENGRGNFPPRFSGLQFPNYSSELNVNALELDDSALYLCASSLSSEEQFFGPGTRLTVL.

This clone was recorded a few times. This chain joins TRBV19 and TRBJ1-2, with D possibly matching TRBD1 (5 bases). Trimming shortened V by 3 bases and J by 8 bases, and 10 bases separated the two germline ends. CDR3 size: 12 residues. Looked up from germline, CDR1 is LNHDA and CDR2 is SQIVND (reference sequence). CDR3 nucleotides: TGTGCCAGTAGTATGATAGGGGTCGGCTACACCTTC. Residues: CASSMIGVGYTF.

In its sample, this clone was seen a few times. The genes are TRBV11-2 and TRBJ1-2; tentatively, D is TRBD1 (6 bases). The CDR3 extends over 15 amino acids. The V end lost 3 bases, the J end lost 0 bases, and 11 bases lay between the germline ends. Germline assignment: CDR1 SGHAT and CDR2 FQNNGV. The CDR3 sequence is CASSFHRDPNYGYTF. CDR3 nucleotide sequence: TGTGCCAGCAGCTTCCACAGGGACCCTAACTATGGCTACACCTTC.

The chain has TRBV5-1 and TRBJ2-2; maybe TRBD2 (6 bases). CDR1 and CDR2 (germline): SGHRS, YFSETQ. The CDR3 runs to 14 residues. Trimming took off 1 base at V and 4 bases at J, with 8 bases between the two ends. The CDR3 spells CASSLTSSTGELFF. The CDR3 bases are TGCGCCAGCAGCTTGACTAGCAGCACCGGGGAGCTGTTTTTT.

The chain recombines TRBV10-1 with TRBJ2-3, with TRBD2 matching over 8 bases. CDR3 length equals 18 residues. The ends lost 2 bases at V and 1 base at J; junction bases unmatched: 11. Germline V gene data show CDR1 as WNHNN and CDR2 as SYGVQD (reference sequence). The CDR3 DNA reads TGCGCCAGCAGTGAGAGTCTCCTTTTGCGGGAGGGCACAGATACGCAGTATTTT. As protein: CASSESLLLREGTDTQYF.

This clone was detected a few times. The gene calls are TRBV6-4 and TRBJ2-5; 7 bases fit TRBD2. CDR1 and CDR2 from the germline V gene are MRHNA and SNTAGT. The junction had 14 bases not matched to a gene; V was cut back by 8 bases and J by 2 bases. The CDR3 contains 16 residues. DNA for the CDR3: TGTGCCAGCGCCGGACAAGGGACTAACATACAAGAGACCCAGTACTTC. Its translation: CASAGQGTNIQETQYF.

A remark on this clone: At one end the junction does not follow the germline gene, possibly because of a read error. The rearrangement links TRBV7-9 to TRBJ2-7, with D unclear. The CDR3 sequence is 12 residues long. CDR1 is SEHNR and CDR2 is FQNEAQ in the germline V gene (reference sequence). The CDR3: CSSSYTPWEQYF. CDR3 bases: TGTTCCAGCAGCTACACACCGTGGGAGCAGTACTTC.

The CDR3 is CASSLDQGREQYF. The CDR3 DNA follows: TGCGCCAGCAGCTTGGACCAGGGAAGAGAGCAGTACTTC. The chain joins TRBV5-1 to TRBJ2-7; D may be TRBD1 (5 bases). Germline V gene sequence: CDR1 SGHRS, CDR2 YFSETQ. The CDR3 is made up of 13 amino acids. Trimming took 0 bases from V and 7 from J, leaving 11 bases between them.

This clone came up once. The V gene is TRBV7-6, the J gene TRBJ1-1; 11 positions match TRBD1. The CDR3 spans 16 residues. CDR1 is SGHVS, CDR2 FNYEAQ, per germline. V shed 5 bases, J shed 2 bases, and the junction held 7 bases outside the gene matches. DNA of the CDR3: TGTGCCAGCAGCCCCTGGACAGGGGGCTCCAACACTGAAGCTTTCTTT. Protein sequence: CASSPWTGGSNTEAFF.

This clone was found once. This chain links TRBV18 with TRBJ1-2; D ambiguous. This CDR3 region has 17 residues. Germline CDR1 is KGHSH and CDR2 is LQKENI. The V gene lost 3 bases and the J gene lost 1 base, with 18 bases spanning the gap. In DNA, the CDR3 is TGTGCCAGCTCACCGAGGTCGGGTGACGTAAATAACTATGGCTACACCTTC. This encodes CASSPRSGDVNNYGYTF.

The chain links TRBV5-1 to TRBJ1-4; D call uncertain. The V end was cut by 2 bases, the J end by 0 bases, with 8 bases between. This CDR3 is 15 amino acids long. Germline V gives CDR1 SGHRS, CDR2 YFSETQ. CDR3 sequence: CASSLNSATNEKLFF. The CDR3 bases are TGCGCCAGCAGCTTAAACAGTGCAACTAATGAAAAACTGTTTTTT.

This clone has only one observation. This chain uses TRBV14 with TRBJ2-7; TRBD2 matches at 7 bases. Germline V gene data show CDR1 as SGHDN and CDR2 as FVKESK. This CDR3 region has 16 residues. Losses at the gene ends were 7 bases for V and 3 bases for J; bases not matched to a gene: 15. The CDR3 nucleotides read TGTGCCAGCACTACAGCAGACCTAGCGGAGGACTACGAGCAGTACTTC. The encoded protein is CASTTADLAEDYEQYF.

This chain links TRBV7-3 with TRBJ2-3; D might be TRBD1 (6 bases). Germline CDR1 is SGHTA and CDR2 is FQGTGA. The CDR3 spans 15 residues. V was trimmed by 5 bases and J by 0 bases, leaving 12 bases between them. The CDR3 DNA is TGTGCCAGCAGCGTCCGTGGGACAAGCACAGATACGCAGTATTTT. Translated, it gives CASSVRGTSTDTQYF.

The chain uses TRBV6-1 and TRBJ2-5, with 14 bases matching TRBD2. V was pared by 7 bases and J by 5 bases, with 3 bases of the junction left unmatched. Germline lookup yields CDR1 MNHNS and CDR2 SASEGT. The CDR3 spans 14 residues. CDR3 residues: CASIRLAGGETQYF. DNA of the CDR3: TGTGCCAGCATTCGACTAGCGGGGGGGGAGACCCAGTACTTC.

The chain links TRBV6-6 to TRBJ2-3, with TRBD2 matching 8 bases. Looked up from germline, CDR1 is MNHNY and CDR2 is SVGAGI (reference sequence). J lost 1 base, V lost 6 bases, and 9 bases had no gene match. This CDR3 region has 16 residues. The CDR3 loop reads CASRNGGAVGTDTQYF. The CDR3 bases are TGTGCCAGCAGGAACGGGGGGGCGGTGGGCACAGATACGCAGTATTTT.

The chain links TRBV27 to TRBJ1-2; 7 nucleotides line up with TRBD1. V lost 6 bases to trimming and J lost 7 bases; unmatched junction nucleotides: 5. This CDR3 comprises 12 residues. CDR1 MNHEY and CDR2 SMNVEV come from the germline V gene (reference sequence). CDR3 protein: CASSLDRVGYTF. The DNA for the CDR3 is TGTGCCAGCAGCCTAGACAGGGTTGGCTACACCTTC.

The CDR3, as DNA: TGTGCCAGCAGCTCCCGGGACTGGGGGACGGATACGCAGTATTTT. Its translation is CASSSRDWGTDTQYF. This chain uses TRBV5-5 with TRBJ2-3; D perhaps matches TRBD2 (6 bases). The CDR3 length is 15 residues. Germline CDR1 and CDR2: SGHKS and YYEKEE (reference sequence). Trimming cost V 3 bases and J 6 bases, with 17 bases left between them.

This clone was counted only a few times. V and J are TRBV5-1 and TRBJ1-2, with 8 bases lining up with TRBD1. V was clipped by 0 bases and J by 8 bases; unmatched bases: 6. The CDR3 spans 14 residues. In germline, CDR1 is SGHRS, CDR2 YFSETQ. The CDR3 spells CASSLGGTGEGYTF. The CDR3 DNA sequence: TGCGCCAGCAGCTTGGGCGGGACAGGCGAAGGCTACACCTTC.

This clone showed up just a few times. The chain links TRBV10-3 to TRBJ2-1; 7 bases agree with TRBD2. CDR1 and CDR2 (germline): ENHRY, SYGVKD. CDR3 length equals 16 residues. V shed 4 bases, J shed 8 bases, and the junction held 14 bases outside the gene matches. The CDR3 here is CAISANLGGSPHEQFF. The CDR3 coding sequence is TGTGCCATCAGTGCAAACTTGGGCGGGAGTCCCCATGAGCAGTTCTTC.

The CDR3 region has the DNA TGTGCCTGGAGTGTCCGAGGCGGGAGGGTCACCGGGGAGCTGTTTTTT. It yields the protein CAWSVRGGRVTGELFF. The V and J genes are TRBV30 and TRBJ2-2, with 9 bases aligning to TRBD2. Germline CDR1 is GTSNPN and CDR2 is SVGIG (reference sequence). The trim removed 0 bases at V and 4 bases at J, leaving 6 bases unmatched. The length of the CDR3 is 16 residues.

This clone appeared a few times. V is TRBV6-1 and J is TRBJ2-7; weak D call: TRBD2 (6 bases). CDR3 size: 20 residues. Trimming pared 1 base from V and 0 bases from J, leaving 25 bases between. The germline gives CDR1 MNHNS, CDR2 SASEGT. Written as DNA, the CDR3 is TGTGCCAGCAGTGAAGTGGACGGGCTAGCGTACAGAACAACCTCCTACGAGCAGTACTTC. The encoded protein is CASSEVDGLAYRTTSYEQYF.

The chain couples TRBV5-6 to TRBJ2-1; 11 nucleotides align to TRBD2. Looked up from germline, CDR1 is SGHDT and CDR2 is YYEEEE. The ends lost 2 bases at V and 7 bases at J; junction bases unmatched: 8. The CDR3 has 16 residues. CDR3 protein: CASSFQTSGMSNEQFF. The CDR3 DNA is TGTGCCAGCAGCTTCCAGACTAGCGGGATGTCAAATGAGCAGTTCTTC.

The CDR3 sequence is CASSPLVTSSTDTQYF. The CDR3 DNA sequence: TGTGCCAGCTCACCACTAGTGACTTCTAGCACAGATACGCAGTATTTT. V and J are TRBV18 and TRBJ2-3, with D uncertain. The CDR3 extends over 16 amino acids. Germline V CDR1 and CDR2: KGHSH, LQKENI. Trimming took 1 base from V and 0 from J, leaving 11 bases between them.

This clone came up a few times. This chain connects TRBV6-1 to TRBJ2-7, with TRBD1 matching over 8 bases. Germline V gene data show CDR1 as MNHNS and CDR2 as SASEGT. V was pared by 3 bases and J by 3 bases, with 4 bases of the junction left unmatched. The CDR3 is 14 amino acids. CDR3 coding DNA: TGTGCCAGCAGTGACGACAGGGGTGGCTACGAGCAGTACTTC. Protein: CASSDDRGGYEQYF.

The chain carries TRBV6-1 and TRBJ1-2; 8 bases agree with TRBD1. This CDR3 region has 14 residues. V shed 3 bases, J shed 7 bases, and the junction held 7 bases outside the gene matches. Germline V gene sequence: CDR1 MNHNS, CDR2 SASEGT. In DNA form, the CDR3 reads TGTGCCAGCAGTGAGCGCCAGGGGGCGCCTGGCTACACCTTC. It is translated as CASSERQGAPGYTF.

The chain carries TRBV2 and TRBJ2-5, with 11 bases fitting TRBD1. Trimming cost V 7 bases and J 3 bases; bases outside gene matches: 7. The CDR3 is made up of 15 amino acids. Germline CDR1 is SNHLY and CDR2 is FYNNEI. CDR3 protein: CASTRTGGREETQYF. CDR3 sequence (DNA): TGTGCCAGCACGAGGACAGGGGGCCGGGAAGAGACCCAGTACTTC.